What follows describes a single TCR beta chain. What it binds is not known. Splitting of CD4+ cells produced CD45RA+ naive and CD45RA-negative memory subsets. The sample comes from a study of shared clonotypes between healthy human individuals. Whole-study findings and limits: Shared clonotypes: roughly 5% naive CD4, 3.5% to 4% naive CD8, around 2.2% memory CD4, 0.4% memory CD8. Memory subsets had estimated richness that was generally smaller than that of naive subsets.

V was pared by 8 bases and J by 2 bases, with 13 bases between. Germline CDR1 and CDR2: SNHLY and FYNNEI. The CDR3 consists of 13 residues. Measured with immunoSEQ multiplex PCR; TCRdb has only the in-frame clones, and not every one. This sample yields 1.6 million or so clones, of which approximately 98.5% are seen a single time; approximately 0.38% belongs to the top ten. This clonotype was obtained from a man aged 25-45 years in good health. Sequencing was done on a sample of naive CD4+ T cells sorted from blood. Regarding subset: CD45RA+ positively selected. The chain employs TRBV2 and TRBJ2-7; D perhaps matches TRBD2 (6 bases). In nucleotides, the CDR3 is TGTGCCAGCGGGGACTCCGAACCCTACGAGCAGTACTTC. Protein: CASGDSEPYEQYF.